A selection of T cell receptor beta chains follows, all from one sample in a study of T-cell reconstitution after alpha-beta-depleted transplantation in children. TCRdb itself ran the PCR reads through MiXCR, one entry per CDR3 protein. The table records 800,000 to 1,000,000 distinct CDR3 sequences, about 29% of them present only once. The material was PBMCs, mostly from graft donor cells, obtained 360 days after TCRalphabeta/CD19-depleted stem cell transplant. The receptors originated from a boy less than two years old who had a stem cell transplant for SCID, so the T cells may come from the graft donor. CDR3s include the opening cysteine and the closing phenylalanine or tryptophan. The D gene is left open where the match is weak. Not every row has a clone size; where given, it reads once, few, many or a size class.

few	-	TRBJ2-2	TRBV29-1	CSVGGIYTGELFF	TGCAGCGTTGGTGGGATTTACACCGGGGAGCTGTTTTTT
-	-	TRBJ1-1	TRBV5-1	CASSGYSQTEAFF	TGCGCCAGCAGCGGTTACAGCCAGACTGAAGCTTTCTTT
-	-	TRBJ2-5	TRBV12-3/TRBV12-4	CASIHGGLGETQYF	TGTGCCAGCATTCACGGGGGGCTGGGTGAGACCCAGTACTTC
-	-	TRBJ2-1	TRBV6-5	CASSYSAKANEQFF	TGTGCCAGCAGTTACTCGGCAAAAGCCAATGAGCAGTTCTTC
once	-	TRBJ2-1	TRBV5-6	CASSRPADNEQFF	TGTGCCAGCAGCCGGCCCGCCGACAATGAGCAGTTCTTC
few	-	TRBJ1-1	TRBV29-1	CSATPVGGATEAFF	TGCAGCGCTACTCCGGTGGGGGGGGCCACTGAAGCTTTCTTT
-	TRBD2	TRBJ2-7	TRBV30	CAWSVRLAGSEQYF	TGTGCCTGGAGTGTAAGGCTAGCGGGGAGCGAGCAGTACTTC
-	TRBD2	TRBJ2-1	TRBV6-2/TRBV6-3	CASSYGLAGRSEQFF	TGTGCCAGCAGTTACGGACTAGCGGGGAGGAGTGAGCAGTTCTTC
few	-	TRBJ2-3	TRBV29-1	CSVEGGSRTDTQYF	TGCAGCGTTGAAGGTGGTAGCCGCACAGATACGCAGTATTTT
few	TRBD1	TRBJ2-2	TRBV12-3/TRBV12-4	CASSPSTGQGNTGELFF	TGTGCCAGCAGCCCTTCGACGGGACAGGGGAACACCGGGGAGCTGTTTTTT
-	-	TRBJ1-4	TRBV5-1	CASSLGRGVREKLFF	TGCGCCAGCAGCTTGGGCAGGGGAGTTAGGGAAAAACTGTTTTTT